This is a list of T cell receptor beta chains from one sample in a study of glioma-infiltrating T cells after dendritic cell vaccination. The table came from immunoSEQ multiplex PCR; TCRdb's copy has only in-frame clones and leaves some out. The repertoire holds over 55,000 clones, with approximately 81% as singletons. The sequences come from blood, collected before dendritic cell vaccination. The receptors shown here come from a human donor with glioblastoma. CDR3s include the opening cysteine and the closing phenylalanine or tryptophan. Each record gives: D gene, V gene, J gene, clone size, CDR3 protein, CDR3 DNA. D genes are given only for firm matches. Clone sizes are given selectively: once, few, many, or a class where the clone is expanded.

D: -; V: TRBV2; J: TRBJ1-6; size: -; CDR3: CASSQQGSGSYNSPLHF; DNA: TGTGCCAGCAGTCAACAGGGTTCGGGCTCCTATAATTCACCCCTCCACTTT
D: TRBD1; V: TRBV30; J: TRBJ1-2; size: -; CDR3: CAWSADRGLYSYTF; DNA: TGTGCCTGGAGCGCGGACAGGGGGCTCTATAGCTACACCTTC
D: -; V: TRBV5-4; J: TRBJ2-7; size: -; CDR3: CASSNGGTIPYEQYF; DNA: TGTGCCAGCAGCAATGGGGGCACGATTCCCTACGAGCAGTACTTC
D: -; V: TRBV19; J: TRBJ1-4; size: few; CDR3: CASSAEGTNEKLFF; DNA: TGTGCCAGTAGTGCAGAGGGAACTAATGAAAAACTGTTTTTT
D: TRBD2; V: TRBV7-6; J: TRBJ2-1; size: -; CDR3: CASSLLAGGNEQFF; DNA: TGTGCCAGCAGCCTACTAGCGGGGGGCAATGAGCAGTTCTTC
D: TRBD2; V: TRBV7-7; J: TRBJ2-1; size: -; CDR3: CASSSGLAGGSSYNEQFF; DNA: TGTGCTAGCAGCTCGGGACTAGCGGGGGGGAGCTCCTACAATGAGCAGTTCTTC
D: TRBD1; V: TRBV5-1; J: TRBJ2-7; size: -; CDR3: CASSYGTGTYEQYF; DNA: TGCGCCAGCAGCTATGGGACAGGGACCTACGAGCAGTACTTC
D: TRBD1; V: TRBV6-1; J: TRBJ1-2; size: -; CDR3: CASSAGGTVSGYTF; DNA: TGTGCCAGCAGTGCGGGGGGGACAGTGTCCGGCTACACCTTC
D: -; V: TRBV7-9; J: TRBJ2-3; size: once; CDR3: CASSPRRQGLGDTQYF; DNA: TGTGCCAGCAGCCCCCGGCGGCAGGGGCTGGGAGATACGCAGTATTTT
D: -; V: TRBV13; J: TRBJ1-6; size: -; CDR3: CASSVAETASYNSPLHF; DNA: TGTGCCAGCAGCGTAGCCGAAACCGCGTCCTATAATTCACCCCTCCACTTT
D: -; V: TRBV20-1; J: TRBJ1-2; size: -; CDR3: CSARSVDGYTF; DNA: TGCAGTGCTAGGTCGGTGGATGGCTACACCTTC
D: TRBD1; V: TRBV27; J: TRBJ1-4; size: -; CDR3: CASSKTGGAEKLFF; DNA: TGTGCCAGCAGCAAAACAGGGGGGGCTGAAAAACTGTTTTTT
D: -; V: TRBV29-1; J: TRBJ1-1; size: -; CDR3: CSVRALGRDTEAFF; DNA: TGCAGCGTCCGGGCACTGGGCAGGGACACTGAAGCTTTCTTT
D: TRBD2; V: TRBV2; J: TRBJ2-1; size: once; CDR3: CASSEFSGVSYNEQFF; DNA: TGTGCCAGCAGTGAGTTTAGCGGGGTCTCCTACAATGAGCAGTTCTTC
D: -; V: TRBV7-2; J: TRBJ1-2; size: -; CDR3: CASSPSAGSYGYTF; DNA: TGTGCCAGCAGTCCATCCGCGGGTTCCTATGGCTACACCTTC
D: TRBD2; V: TRBV5-1; J: TRBJ2-3; size: -; CDR3: CASSLGFGGGLSTDTQYF; DNA: TGCGCCAGCAGCTTGGGATTCGGGGGGGGCCTTAGCACAGATACGCAGTATTTT
D: -; V: TRBV5-6; J: TRBJ1-3; size: -; CDR3: CASSQISDTGNTIYF; DNA: TGTGCCAGCAGCCAGATATCCGACACGGGAAACACCATATATTTT
D: -; V: TRBV4-3; J: TRBJ2-3; size: -; CDR3: CASSPRGFTNTQYF; DNA: TGCGCCAGCAGCCCGCGCGGGTTCACAAATACGCAGTATTTT
D: TRBD1; V: TRBV5-6; J: TRBJ1-2; size: -; CDR3: CASSPGTGYGYTF; DNA: TGTGCCAGCAGCCCGGGGACAGGCTATGGCTACACCTTC
D: -; V: TRBV5-4; J: TRBJ2-5; size: -; CDR3: CASSSGADLKTQYF; DNA: TGTGCCAGCAGCTCCGGTGCGGACTTGAAGACCCAGTACTTC
D: TRBD1; V: TRBV29-1; J: TRBJ1-2; size: few; CDR3: CSVDPQGARGYTF; DNA: TGCAGCGTGGACCCCCAGGGGGCGAGAGGCTACACCTTC
D: -; V: TRBV4-2; J: TRBJ2-1; size: -; CDR3: CASSQEVSSYNEQFF; DNA: TGTGCCAGCAGCCAAGAGGTGAGCTCCTACAATGAGCAGTTCTTC
D: -; V: TRBV11-1; J: TRBJ2-4; size: -; CDR3: CASSPGLAKNIQYF; DNA: TGTGCCAGCAGCCCGGGTCTAGCCAAAAACATTCAGTACTTC
D: -; V: TRBV7-8; J: TRBJ2-3; size: -; CDR3: CASSLRRTLLGGDTQYF; DNA: TGTGCCAGCAGCTTGAGAAGGACCCTGTTGGGGGGAGATACGCAGTATTTT
D: -; V: TRBV5-1; J: TRBJ2-7; size: -; CDR3: CASKTGGGDSYEQYF; DNA: TGCGCCAGCAAAACGGGGGGCGGGGACTCCTACGAGCAGTACTTC
D: TRBD2; V: TRBV6-4; J: TRBJ2-5; size: -; CDR3: CATWKAGDHQETQYF; DNA: TGTGCCACCTGGAAAGCGGGAGACCACCAAGAGACCCAGTACTTC
D: -; V: TRBV6-1; J: TRBJ1-5; size: -; CDR3: CASSNSGNQPQHF; DNA: TGTGCCAGCAGTAATAGTGGCAATCAGCCCCAGCATTTT
D: TRBD1; V: TRBV19; J: TRBJ1-4; size: -; CDR3: CASIKTGTEKLFF; DNA: TGTGCCAGTATTAAGACAGGGACGGAAAAACTGTTTTTT
D: -; V: TRBV4-1; J: TRBJ1-1; size: few; CDR3: CASSLRRGAEAFF; DNA: TGCGCCAGCAGCCTCCGGCGCGGGGCTGAAGCTTTCTTT
D: -; V: TRBV5-1; J: TRBJ2-7; size: -; CDR3: CASSRAPPGQGYEQYF; DNA: TGCGCCAGCAGCCGGGCCCCTCCGGGACAAGGCTACGAGCAGTACTTC
D: TRBD1; V: TRBV15; J: TRBJ2-2; size: -; CDR3: CATRNRDRGLPGELFF; DNA: TGTGCCACCAGGAACCGGGACAGGGGGCTTCCCGGGGAGCTGTTTTTT
D: -; V: TRBV18; J: TRBJ2-1; size: many; CDR3: CASSPRTIRDNEQFF; DNA: TGTGCCAGCTCACCAAGGACTATCCGCGACAATGAGCAGTTCTTC
D: -; V: TRBV5-5; J: TRBJ2-7; size: -; CDR3: CASSPSTETYEQYF; DNA: TGTGCCAGCAGCCCATCGACAGAAACCTACGAGCAGTACTTC
D: -; V: TRBV6-5; J: TRBJ1-2; size: -; CDR3: CASSPVERGYTF; DNA: TGTGCCAGCAGTCCAGTGGAGCGGGGCTACACCTTC
D: TRBD1; V: TRBV2; J: TRBJ2-7; size: -; CDR3: CASSPQGQGYEQYF; DNA: TGTGCCAGCAGCCCTCAGGGACAGGGGTACGAGCAGTACTTC
D: TRBD1; V: TRBV29-1; J: TRBJ1-1; size: once; CDR3: CSARTGDTEAFF; DNA: TGCAGCGCCCGGACAGGGGACACTGAAGCTTTCTTT
D: TRBD2; V: TRBV11-2; J: TRBJ2-7; size: -; CDR3: CASSLAIGTSGSYEQYF; DNA: TGTGCCAGCAGCTTAGCTATCGGGACTAGCGGGTCCTACGAGCAGTACTTC
D: TRBD2; V: TRBV6-1; J: TRBJ2-7; size: -; CDR3: CASSEELAGGTYEQYF; DNA: TGTGCCAGCAGTGAAGAACTAGCGGGTGGAACCTACGAGCAGTACTTC
D: -; V: TRBV11-2; J: TRBJ2-5; size: -; CDR3: CASSLERGEVRETQYF; DNA: TGTGCCAGCAGCTTAGAGCGTGGGGAGGTCCGGGAGACCCAGTACTTC
D: -; V: TRBV9; J: TRBJ2-5; size: -; CDR3: CASSGMQGSGETQYF; DNA: TGTGCCAGCAGCGGCATGCAGGGATCGGGAGAGACCCAGTACTTC
D: -; V: TRBV5-4; J: TRBJ2-2; size: -; CDR3: CASTFGGGKATGELFF; DNA: TGTGCCAGCACCTTTGGGGGGGGCAAGGCCACCGGGGAGCTGTTTTTT
D: TRBD1; V: TRBV5-6; J: TRBJ2-7; size: once; CDR3: CASSWGQGAYEQYF; DNA: TGTGCCAGCAGCTGGGGCCAGGGGGCGTACGAGCAGTACTTC